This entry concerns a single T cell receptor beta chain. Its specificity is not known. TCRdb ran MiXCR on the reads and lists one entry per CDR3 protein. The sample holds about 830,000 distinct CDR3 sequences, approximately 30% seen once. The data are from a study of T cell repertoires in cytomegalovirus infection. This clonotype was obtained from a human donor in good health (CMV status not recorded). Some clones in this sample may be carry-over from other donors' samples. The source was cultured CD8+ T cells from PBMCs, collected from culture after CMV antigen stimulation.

In DNA form, the CDR3 reads TGTGCCAGCTCCCCTAACAGGGAAAGCGAGCAGTACGTC. Translating gives CASSPNRESEQYV. The rearrangement uses TRBV12-3 or TRBV12-4 and TRBJ2-7, with D possibly TRBD1 on 6 matching bases. The CDR3 sequence is 13 residues long. Trimming left V 8 bases short and J 6 bases short, with 17 bases between.